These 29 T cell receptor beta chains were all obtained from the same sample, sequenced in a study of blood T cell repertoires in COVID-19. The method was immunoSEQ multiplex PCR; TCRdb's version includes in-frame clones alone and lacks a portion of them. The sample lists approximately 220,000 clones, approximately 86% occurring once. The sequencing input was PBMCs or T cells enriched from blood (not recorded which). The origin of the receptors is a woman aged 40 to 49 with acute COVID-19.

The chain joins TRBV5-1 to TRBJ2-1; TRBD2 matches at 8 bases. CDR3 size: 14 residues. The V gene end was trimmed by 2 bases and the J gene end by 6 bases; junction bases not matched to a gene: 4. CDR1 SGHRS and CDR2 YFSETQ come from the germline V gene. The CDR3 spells CASSLGLASNEQFF. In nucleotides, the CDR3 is TGCGCCAGCAGCTTAGGACTAGCATCCAATGAGCAGTTCTTC.

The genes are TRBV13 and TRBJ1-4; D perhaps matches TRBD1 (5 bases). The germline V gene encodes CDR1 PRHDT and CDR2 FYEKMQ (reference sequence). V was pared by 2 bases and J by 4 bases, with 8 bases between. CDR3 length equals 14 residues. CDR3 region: CASSLRGGNEKLFF. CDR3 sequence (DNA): TGTGCCAGCAGCTTAAGGGGTGGTAATGAAAAACTGTTTTTT.

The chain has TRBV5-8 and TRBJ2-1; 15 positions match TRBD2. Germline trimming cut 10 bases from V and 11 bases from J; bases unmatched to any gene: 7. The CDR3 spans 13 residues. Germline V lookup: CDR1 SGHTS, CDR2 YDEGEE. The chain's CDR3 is CALPGLAGGKQFF. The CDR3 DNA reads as TGTGCCTTGCCGGGACTAGCGGGAGGCAAGCAGTTCTTC.

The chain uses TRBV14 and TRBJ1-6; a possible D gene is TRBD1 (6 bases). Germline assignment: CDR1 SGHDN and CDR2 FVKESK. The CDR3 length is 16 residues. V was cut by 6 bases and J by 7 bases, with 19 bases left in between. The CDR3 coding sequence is TGTGCCAGCAGACCCCTGACAGGTGGAAACAATTCACCCCTCCACTTT. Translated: CASRPLTGGNNSPLHF.

CDR3 sequence reads: CAWSLGTGNQPQHF. CDR3 coding DNA: TGTGCCTGGAGTCTCGGGACAGGGAATCAGCCCCAGCATTTT. The chain employs TRBV30 and TRBJ1-5; TRBD1 aligns across 9 bases. Germline lookup yields CDR1 GTSNPN and CDR2 SVGIG (reference sequence). The CDR3 spans 14 residues. The J segment lost 4 bases and the V segment lost 2 bases, leaving 3 bases of the junction unmatched.

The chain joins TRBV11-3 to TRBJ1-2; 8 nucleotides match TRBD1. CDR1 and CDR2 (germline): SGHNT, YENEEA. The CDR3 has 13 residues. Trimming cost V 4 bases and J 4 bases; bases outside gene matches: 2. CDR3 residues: CASSSDRGYGYTF. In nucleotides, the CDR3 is TGTGCCAGCAGCTCCGACAGGGGCTATGGCTACACCTTC.

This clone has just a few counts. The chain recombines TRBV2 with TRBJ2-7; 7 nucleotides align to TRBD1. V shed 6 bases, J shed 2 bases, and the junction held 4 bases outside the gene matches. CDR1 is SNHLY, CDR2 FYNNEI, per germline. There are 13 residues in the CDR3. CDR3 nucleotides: TGTGCCAGCAGGGGACAGACGCCCTACGAGCAGTACTTC. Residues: CASRGQTPYEQYF.

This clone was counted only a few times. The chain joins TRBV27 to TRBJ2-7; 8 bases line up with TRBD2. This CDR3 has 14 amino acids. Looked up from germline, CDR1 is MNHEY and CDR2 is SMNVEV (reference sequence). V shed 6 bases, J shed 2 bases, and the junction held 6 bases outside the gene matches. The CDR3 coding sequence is TGTGCCAGCAGCCGTAGCGGGACCACCTACGAGCAGTACTTC. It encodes CASSRSGTTYEQYF.

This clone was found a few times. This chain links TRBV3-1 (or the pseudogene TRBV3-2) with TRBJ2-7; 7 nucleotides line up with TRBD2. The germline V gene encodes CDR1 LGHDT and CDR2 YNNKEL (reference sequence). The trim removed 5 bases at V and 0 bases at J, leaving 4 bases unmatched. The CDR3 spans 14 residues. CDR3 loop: CASSFWTSSYEQYF. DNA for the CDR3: TGTGCCAGCAGCTTTTGGACTAGCTCCTACGAGCAGTACTTC.

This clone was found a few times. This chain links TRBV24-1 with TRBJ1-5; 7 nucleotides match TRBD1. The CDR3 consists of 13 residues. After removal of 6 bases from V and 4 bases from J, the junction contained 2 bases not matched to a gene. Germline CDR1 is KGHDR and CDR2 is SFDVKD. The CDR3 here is CATSRQGNQPQHF. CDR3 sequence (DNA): TGTGCCACCAGTCGACAGGGAAATCAGCCCCAGCATTTT.

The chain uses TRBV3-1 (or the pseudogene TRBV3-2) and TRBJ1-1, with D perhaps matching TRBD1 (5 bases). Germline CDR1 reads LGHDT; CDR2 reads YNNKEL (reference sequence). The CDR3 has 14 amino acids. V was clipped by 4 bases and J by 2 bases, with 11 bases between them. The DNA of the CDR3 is TGTGCCAGCAGCCGCACACAGGTAAACACTGAAGCTTTCTTT. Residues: CASSRTQVNTEAFF.

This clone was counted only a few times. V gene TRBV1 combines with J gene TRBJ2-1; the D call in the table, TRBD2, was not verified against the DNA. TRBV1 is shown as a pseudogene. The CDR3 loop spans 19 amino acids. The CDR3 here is CTSSQAIRLAGVGYNEQFF. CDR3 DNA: TGCACCAGCAGCCAAGCGATAAGACTAGCGGGAGTGGGGTACAATGAGCAGTTCTTC.

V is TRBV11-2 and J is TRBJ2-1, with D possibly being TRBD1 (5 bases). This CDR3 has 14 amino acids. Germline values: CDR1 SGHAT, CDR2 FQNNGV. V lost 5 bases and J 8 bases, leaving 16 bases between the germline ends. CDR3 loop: CASSAIRQHHEQFF. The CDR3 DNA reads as TGTGCCAGCAGCGCGATAAGACAGCATCATGAGCAGTTCTTC.

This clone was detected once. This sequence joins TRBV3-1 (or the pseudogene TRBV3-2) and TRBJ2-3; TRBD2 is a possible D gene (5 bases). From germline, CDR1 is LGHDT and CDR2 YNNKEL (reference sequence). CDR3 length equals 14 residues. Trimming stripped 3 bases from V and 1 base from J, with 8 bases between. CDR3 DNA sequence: TGTGCCAGCAGCCATGAAGCGGGCACAGATACGCAGTATTTT. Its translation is CASSHEAGTDTQYF.

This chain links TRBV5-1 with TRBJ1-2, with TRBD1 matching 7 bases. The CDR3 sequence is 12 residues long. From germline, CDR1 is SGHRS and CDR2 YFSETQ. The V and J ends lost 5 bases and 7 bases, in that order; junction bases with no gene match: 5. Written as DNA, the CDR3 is TGCGCCAGCAGAGGGACAGCCGGTGGCTACACCTTC. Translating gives CASRGTAGGYTF.

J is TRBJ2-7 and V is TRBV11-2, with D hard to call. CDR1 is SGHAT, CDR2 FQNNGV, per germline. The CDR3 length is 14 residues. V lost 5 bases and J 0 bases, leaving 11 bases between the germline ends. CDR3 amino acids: CASSLGWSSYEQYF. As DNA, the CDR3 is TGTGCCAGCAGCCTCGGGTGGAGCTCCTACGAGCAGTACTTC.

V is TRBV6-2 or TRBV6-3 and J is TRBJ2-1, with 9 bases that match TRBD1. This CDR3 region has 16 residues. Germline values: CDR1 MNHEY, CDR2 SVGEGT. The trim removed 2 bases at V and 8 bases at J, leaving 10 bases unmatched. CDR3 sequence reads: CASSYNGTGPRYEQFF. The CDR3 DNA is TGTGCCAGCAGTTACAACGGGACAGGGCCGCGGTATGAGCAGTTCTTC.

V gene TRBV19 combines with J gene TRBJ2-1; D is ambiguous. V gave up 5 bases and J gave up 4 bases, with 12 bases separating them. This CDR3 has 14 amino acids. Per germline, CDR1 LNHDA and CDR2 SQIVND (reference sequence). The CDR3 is CASSAEDPYNEQFF. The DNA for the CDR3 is TGTGCCAGTAGTGCTGAGGATCCATACAATGAGCAGTTCTTC.

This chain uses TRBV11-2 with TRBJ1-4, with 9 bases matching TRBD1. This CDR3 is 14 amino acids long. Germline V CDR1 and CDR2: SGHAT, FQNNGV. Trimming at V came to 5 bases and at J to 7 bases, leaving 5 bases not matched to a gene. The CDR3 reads CASSGTGLREKLFF. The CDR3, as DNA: TGTGCCAGCAGCGGGACAGGGCTTCGTGAAAAACTGTTTTTT. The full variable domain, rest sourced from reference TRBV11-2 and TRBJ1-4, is EAGVAQSPRYKIIEKRQSVAFWCNPISGHATLYWYQQILGQGPKLLIQFQNNGVVDDSQLPKDRFSAERLKGVDSTLKIQPAKLEDSAVYLCASSGTGLREKLFFGSGTQLSVL.

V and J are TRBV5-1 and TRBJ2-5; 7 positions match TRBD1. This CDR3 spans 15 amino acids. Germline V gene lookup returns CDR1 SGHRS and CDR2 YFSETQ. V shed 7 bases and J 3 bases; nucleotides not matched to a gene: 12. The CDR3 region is CASCQQGYGEETQYF. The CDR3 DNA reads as TGCGCCAGCTGCCAACAGGGGTACGGGGAAGAGACCCAGTACTTC.

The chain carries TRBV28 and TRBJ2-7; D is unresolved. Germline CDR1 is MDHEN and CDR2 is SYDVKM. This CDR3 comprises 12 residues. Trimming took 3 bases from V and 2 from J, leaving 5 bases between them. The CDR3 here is CASSFQAYEQYF. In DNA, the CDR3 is TGTGCCAGCAGTTTCCAGGCCTACGAGCAGTACTTC.

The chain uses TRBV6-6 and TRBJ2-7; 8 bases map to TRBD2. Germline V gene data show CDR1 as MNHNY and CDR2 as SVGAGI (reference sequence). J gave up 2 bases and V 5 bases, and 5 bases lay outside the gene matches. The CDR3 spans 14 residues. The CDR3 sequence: CASSHPSGPYEQYF. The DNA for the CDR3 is TGTGCCAGCAGTCACCCTAGCGGGCCCTACGAGCAGTACTTC.

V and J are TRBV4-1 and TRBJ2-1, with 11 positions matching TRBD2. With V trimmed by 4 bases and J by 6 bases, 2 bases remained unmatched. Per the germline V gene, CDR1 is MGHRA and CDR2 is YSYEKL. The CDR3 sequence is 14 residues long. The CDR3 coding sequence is TGCGCCAGCAGCCCACTAGCGGGAGCCAATGAGCAGTTCTTC. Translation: CASSPLAGANEQFF.

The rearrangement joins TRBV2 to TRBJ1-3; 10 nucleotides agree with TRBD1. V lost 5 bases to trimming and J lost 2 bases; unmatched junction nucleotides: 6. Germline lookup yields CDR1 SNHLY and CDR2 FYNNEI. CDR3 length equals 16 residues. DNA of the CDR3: TGTGCCAGCAGTACTTACGGGACAGGGGCTGGAAACACCATATATTTT. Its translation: CASSTYGTGAGNTIYF.

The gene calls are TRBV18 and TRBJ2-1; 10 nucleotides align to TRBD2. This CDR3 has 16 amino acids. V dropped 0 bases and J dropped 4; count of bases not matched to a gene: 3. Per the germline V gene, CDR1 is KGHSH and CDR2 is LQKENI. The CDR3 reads CASSPPVAGGYNEQFF. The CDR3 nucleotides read TGTGCCAGCTCACCACCAGTAGCGGGGGGTTACAATGAGCAGTTCTTC.

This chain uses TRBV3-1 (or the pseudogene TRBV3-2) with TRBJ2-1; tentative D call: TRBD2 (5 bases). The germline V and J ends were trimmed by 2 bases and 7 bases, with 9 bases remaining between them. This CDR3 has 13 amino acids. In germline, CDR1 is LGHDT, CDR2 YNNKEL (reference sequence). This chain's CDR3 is CASSQLTRNEQFF. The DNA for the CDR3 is TGTGCCAGCAGCCAACTCACTAGAAATGAGCAGTTCTTC.

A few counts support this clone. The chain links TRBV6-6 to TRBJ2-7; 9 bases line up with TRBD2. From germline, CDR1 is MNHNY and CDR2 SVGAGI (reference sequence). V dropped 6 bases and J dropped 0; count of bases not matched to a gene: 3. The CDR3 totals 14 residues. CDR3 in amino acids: CASRVSGSSYEQYF. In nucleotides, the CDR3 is TGTGCCAGCAGAGTTAGCGGGAGCTCCTACGAGCAGTACTTC.

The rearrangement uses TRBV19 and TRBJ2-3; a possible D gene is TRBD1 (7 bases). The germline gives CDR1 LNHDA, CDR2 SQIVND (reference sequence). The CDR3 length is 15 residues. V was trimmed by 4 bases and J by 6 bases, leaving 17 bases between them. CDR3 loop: CASSTTGEVSDTQYF. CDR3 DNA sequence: TGTGCCAGTAGTACCACAGGGGAGGTCTCCGATACGCAGTATTTT.

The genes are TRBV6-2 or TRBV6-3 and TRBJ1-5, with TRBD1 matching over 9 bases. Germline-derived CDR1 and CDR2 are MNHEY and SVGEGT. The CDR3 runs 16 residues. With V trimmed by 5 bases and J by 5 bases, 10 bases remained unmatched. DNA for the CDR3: TGTGCCAGCAGTCCCCGAGACAGGGGGAACTATCAGCCCCAGCATTTT. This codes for CASSPRDRGNYQPQHF.